This T cell receptor (beta chain) was recovered during a study of graft-versus-host responses after intestinal transplantation. To note about this clone: Its cognate antigen is unknown.

Study-level findings and limits: GvH clones appeared in recipient marrow, some first in ileum or blood. Allografts of patients with graft-donor T cell macrochimerism showed high graft-versus-host to host-versus-graft clone ratios.

This table comes from immunoSEQ multiplex PCR, and its TCRdb copy is limited to in-frame clones, with some not included. Seen here are approximately 90,000 clones, roughly nine tenths observed once, and the top ten hold approximately 0.28%. This TCR was sampled from a human donor who was the organ donor for an intestinal transplant. The input for sequencing was unstimulated CD4+ T cells sorted from spleen or lymph node cells, taken before transplant.

The CDR3 bases are TGTGCCAGCTTTCCGGGACAGGGGACCGGGGAGCTGTTTTTT. This encodes CASFPGQGTGELFF. This rearrangement joins TRBV28 to TRBJ2-2; 10 bases line up with TRBD1. This CDR3 is 14 amino acids long. The germline V gene encodes CDR1 MDHEN and CDR2 SYDVKM. The V gene end was trimmed by 8 bases and the J gene end by 5 bases; junction bases not matched to a gene: 5.